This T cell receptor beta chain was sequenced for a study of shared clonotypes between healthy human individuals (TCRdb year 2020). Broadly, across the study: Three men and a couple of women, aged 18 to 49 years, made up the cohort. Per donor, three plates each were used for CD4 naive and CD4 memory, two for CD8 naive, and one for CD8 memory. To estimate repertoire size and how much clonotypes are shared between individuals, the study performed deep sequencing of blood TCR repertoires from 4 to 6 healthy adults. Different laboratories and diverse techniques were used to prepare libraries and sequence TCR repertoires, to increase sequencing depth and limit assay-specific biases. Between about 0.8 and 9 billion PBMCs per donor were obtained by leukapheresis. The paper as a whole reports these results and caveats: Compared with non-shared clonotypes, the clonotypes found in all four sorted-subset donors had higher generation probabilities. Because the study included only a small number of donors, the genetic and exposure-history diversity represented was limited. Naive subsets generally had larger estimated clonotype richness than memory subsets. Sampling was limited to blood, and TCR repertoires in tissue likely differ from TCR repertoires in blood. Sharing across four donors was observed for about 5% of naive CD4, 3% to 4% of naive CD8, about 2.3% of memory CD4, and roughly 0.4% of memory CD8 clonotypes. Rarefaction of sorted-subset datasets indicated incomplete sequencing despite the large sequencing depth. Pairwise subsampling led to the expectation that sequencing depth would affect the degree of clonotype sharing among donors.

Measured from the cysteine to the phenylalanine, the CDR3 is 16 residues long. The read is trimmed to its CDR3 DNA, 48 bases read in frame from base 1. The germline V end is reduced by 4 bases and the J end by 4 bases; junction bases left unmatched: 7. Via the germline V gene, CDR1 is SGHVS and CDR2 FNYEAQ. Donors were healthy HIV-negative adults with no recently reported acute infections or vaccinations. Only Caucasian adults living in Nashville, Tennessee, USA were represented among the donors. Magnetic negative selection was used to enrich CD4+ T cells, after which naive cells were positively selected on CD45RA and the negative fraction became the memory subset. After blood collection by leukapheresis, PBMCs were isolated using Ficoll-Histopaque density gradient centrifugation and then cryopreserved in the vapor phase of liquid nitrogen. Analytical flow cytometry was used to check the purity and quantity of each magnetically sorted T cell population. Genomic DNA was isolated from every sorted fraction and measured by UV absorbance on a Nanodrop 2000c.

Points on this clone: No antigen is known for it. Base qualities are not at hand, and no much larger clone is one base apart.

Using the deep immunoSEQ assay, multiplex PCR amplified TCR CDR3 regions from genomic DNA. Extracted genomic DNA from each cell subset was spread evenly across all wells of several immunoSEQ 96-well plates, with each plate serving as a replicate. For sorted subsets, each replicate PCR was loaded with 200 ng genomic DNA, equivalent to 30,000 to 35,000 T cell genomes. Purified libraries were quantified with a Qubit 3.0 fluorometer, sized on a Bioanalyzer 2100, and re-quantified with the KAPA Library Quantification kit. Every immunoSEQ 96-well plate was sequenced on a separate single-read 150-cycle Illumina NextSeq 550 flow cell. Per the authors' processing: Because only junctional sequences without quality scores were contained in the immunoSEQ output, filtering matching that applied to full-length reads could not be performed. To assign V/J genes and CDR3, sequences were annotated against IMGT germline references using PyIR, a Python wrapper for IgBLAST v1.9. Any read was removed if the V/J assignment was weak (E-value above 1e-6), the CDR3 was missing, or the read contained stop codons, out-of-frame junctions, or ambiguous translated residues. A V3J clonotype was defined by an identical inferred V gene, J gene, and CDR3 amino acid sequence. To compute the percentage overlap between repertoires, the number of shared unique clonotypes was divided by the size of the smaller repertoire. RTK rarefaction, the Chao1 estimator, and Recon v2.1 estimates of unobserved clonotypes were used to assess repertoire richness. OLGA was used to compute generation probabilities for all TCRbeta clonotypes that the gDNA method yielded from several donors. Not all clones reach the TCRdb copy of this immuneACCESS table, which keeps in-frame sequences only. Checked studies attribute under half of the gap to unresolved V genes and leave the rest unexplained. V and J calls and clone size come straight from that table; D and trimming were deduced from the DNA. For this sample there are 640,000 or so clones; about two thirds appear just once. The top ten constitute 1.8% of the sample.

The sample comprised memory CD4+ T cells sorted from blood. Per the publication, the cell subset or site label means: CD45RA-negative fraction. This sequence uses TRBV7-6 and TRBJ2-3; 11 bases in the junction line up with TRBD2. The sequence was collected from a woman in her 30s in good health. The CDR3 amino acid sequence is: CASSYTSGSTPDTQYF. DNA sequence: TGTGCCAGCAGCTATACTAGCGGGAGCACCCCAGATACGCAGTATTTT.